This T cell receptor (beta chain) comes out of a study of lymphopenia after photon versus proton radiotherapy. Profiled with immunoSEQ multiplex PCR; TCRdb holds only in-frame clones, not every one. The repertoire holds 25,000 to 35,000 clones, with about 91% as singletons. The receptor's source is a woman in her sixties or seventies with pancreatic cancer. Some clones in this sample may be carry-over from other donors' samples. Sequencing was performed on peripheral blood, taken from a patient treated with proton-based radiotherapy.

Here the CDR3 DNA reads TGTGCCAGCAGCTTAGCGACGTCGCATGGCTACACCTTC. It is translated as CASSLATSHGYTF. The chain is built from TRBV7-2 and TRBJ1-2; no definite D call. Germline assignment: CDR1 SGHTA and CDR2 FQGNSA. There are 13 residues in the CDR3. The V and J ends lost 0 bases and 6 bases respectively, with 8 bases between them.